What follows are 21 T cell receptor beta chains derived from one specimen sequenced in a study of blood T cell repertoires in COVID-19. TCRdb keeps only in-frame clones here, not all; method: immunoSEQ multiplex PCR. The repertoire holds approximately 210,000 clones, with 65% to 85% as singletons. The sequenced material came from PBMCs or T cells enriched from blood (not recorded which). The receptor set was obtained from a man aged 25 to 45 with acute COVID-19.

The chain has TRBV18 and TRBJ1-4, with D perhaps TRBD1 (5 bases). Germline V CDR1 and CDR2: KGHSH, LQKENI. V was shortened by 1 base and J by 4 bases, with 10 bases between the two germline ends. The CDR3 sequence is 15 residues long. CDR3 amino acids: CASSPRTQDNEKLFF. Written as DNA, the CDR3 is TGTGCCAGCTCACCACGGACACAAGATAATGAAAAACTGTTTTTT.

The V call is TRBV5-6, the J call TRBJ1-2; the match to TRBD1 covers 7 bases. Per the germline V gene, CDR1 is SGHDT and CDR2 is YYEEEE. This CDR3 has 14 amino acids. The V gene end was trimmed by 4 bases and the J gene end by 8 bases; junction bases not matched to a gene: 11. The CDR3 loop is CASSPRQGARGYTF. For the CDR3, the DNA is TGTGCCAGCAGCCCCCGACAGGGAGCGCGGGGCTACACCTTC.

This clone was detected only once. The chain is built from TRBV4-1 and TRBJ1-1, with 7 bases lining up with TRBD1. CDR3 size: 14 residues. Germline lookup yields CDR1 MGHRA and CDR2 YSYEKL. V lost 2 bases to trimming and J lost 5 bases; unmatched junction nucleotides: 5. The CDR3 here is CASSQQGVLTEAFF. The CDR3 DNA is TGCGCCAGCAGCCAACAGGGGGTTTTGACTGAAGCTTTCTTT.

This sequence joins TRBV7-9 and TRBJ1-2, with a possible D match to TRBD1 (5 bases). Germline V gives CDR1 SEHNR, CDR2 FQNEAQ (reference sequence). Deletions cut 5 bases from V and 8 bases from J, with 27 bases between. This CDR3 comprises 17 residues. The CDR3 DNA reads as TGTGCCAGCAGCCACTCCCTACTGGAGGGGATAATTGAGGGCTACACCTTC. It encodes CASSHSLLEGIIEGYTF. Supplemented by reference TRBV7-9 and TRBJ1-2, the full variable domain reads DTGVSQNPRHKITKRGQNVTFRCDPISEHNRLYWYRQTLGQGPEFLTYFQNEAQLEKSRLLSDRFSAERPKGSFSTLEIQRTEQGDSAMYLCASSHSLLEGIIEGYTFGSGTRLTVV.

J is TRBJ2-3 and V is TRBV5-1; no reliable D call. With 4 bases removed from V and 0 bases from J, the gap between germline ends came to 9 bases. This CDR3 is 14 amino acids long. Germline V gives CDR1 SGHRS, CDR2 YFSETQ. The CDR3 DNA sequence: TGCGCCAGCAGCACGCGGCAAAGCACAGATACGCAGTATTTT. Protein product: CASSTRQSTDTQYF.

The chain joins TRBV5-1 to TRBJ2-7; 10 positions match TRBD1. Unmatched junction bases numbered 7, after V lost 5 bases and J lost 2 bases. From germline, CDR1 is SGHRS and CDR2 YFSETQ. The CDR3 spans 15 residues. The CDR3 coding sequence is TGCGCCAGCAGGCCTTTGGGACAGGGGACCTACGAGCAGTACTTC. Protein: CASRPLGQGTYEQYF.

The chain uses TRBV18 and TRBJ1-2, with D possibly being TRBD1 (5 bases). The CDR3 spans 13 residues. Per the germline V gene, CDR1 is KGHSH and CDR2 is LQKENI. Trimming pared 2 bases from V and 3 bases from J, leaving 7 bases between. The CDR3 DNA sequence: TGTGCCAGCTCACCAAAGGGGTACTATGGCTACACCTTC. Its translation is CASSPKGYYGYTF.

This clone appeared a single time. This chain uses TRBV30 with TRBJ1-2, with D possibly TRBD1 on 6 matching bases. The germline V gene encodes CDR1 GTSNPN and CDR2 SVGIG (reference sequence). V lost 2 bases and J 1 base, leaving 20 bases between the germline ends. CDR3 length: 17 amino acids. Written as DNA, the CDR3 is TGTGCCTGGAGTCTACTTAGACCGGGACACATTAACTATGGCTACACCTTC. Translated: CAWSLLRPGHINYGYTF.

The rearrangement links TRBV5-1 to TRBJ2-7; D might be TRBD2 (6 bases). Trimming removed 2 bases at V and 6 bases at J, with 21 bases between. The CDR3 is made up of 16 amino acids. CDR1 is SGHRS, CDR2 YFSETQ, per germline. The CDR3 here is CASSFEAAGAGLEQYF. The CDR3 nucleotides read TGCGCCAGCAGCTTTGAGGCTGCTGGGGCGGGACTCGAGCAGTACTTC.

The chain employs TRBV2 and TRBJ2-1; 10 nucleotides align to TRBD1. J lost 0 bases, V lost 7 bases, and 6 bases had no gene match. The CDR3 spans 16 residues. Germline V CDR1 and CDR2: SNHLY, FYNNEI. The CDR3 DNA reads TGTGCCAGCACTAGGACAGGGGGGAGCTCCTACAATGAGCAGTTCTTC. It encodes CASTRTGGSSYNEQFF.

The V call is TRBV4-2, the J call TRBJ2-3; 8 nucleotides match TRBD2. V lost 0 bases and J lost 1; bases outside the gene matches: 3. Germline CDR1 is LGHNA and CDR2 is YNFKEQ. The CDR3 length is 16 residues. DNA for the CDR3: TGTGCCAGCAGCCAAGAAAGGCGGGGGGGCACAGATACGCAGTATTTT. Protein product: CASSQERRGGTDTQYF.

The CDR3: CASSRDRGDSPLHF. CDR3 nucleotides: TGCGCCAGCAGCCGTGACAGGGGGGATTCACCCCTCCACTTT. The V and J genes are TRBV5-1 and TRBJ1-6; 9 bases fit TRBD1. V lost 4 bases, J lost 8 bases, and 4 bases stayed unmatched. This CDR3 spans 14 amino acids. Germline V lookup: CDR1 SGHRS, CDR2 YFSETQ.

This chain uses TRBV19 with TRBJ2-2; D is perhaps TRBD2 (5 bases). Germline V CDR1 and CDR2: LNHDA, SQIVND (reference sequence). Trimming took 3 bases from V and 4 from J, leaving 12 bases between them. The CDR3 totals 15 residues. As DNA, the CDR3 is TGTGCCAGTAGTATGGGATCAGGAGGCACCGGGGAGCTGTTTTTT. Protein product: CASSMGSGGTGELFF.

V is TRBV6-4 and J is TRBJ1-2; 8 bases are a match to TRBD1. The V gene end was trimmed by 2 bases and the J gene end by 4 bases; junction bases not matched to a gene: 6. The germline CDR1 and CDR2 sequences are MRHNA and SNTAGT. This CDR3 is 15 amino acids long. The CDR3 DNA is TGTGCCAGCAGTGACGGCAGGGGGCTCGGCTATGGCTACACCTTC. It codes for CASSDGRGLGYGYTF.

The chain is built from TRBV28 and TRBJ1-2, with D unclear. Germline CDR1 MDHEN, CDR2 SYDVKM. V was clipped by 5 bases and J by 5 bases, with 15 bases between them. The CDR3 is 14 residues long. The DNA for the CDR3 is TGTGCCAGCAGTCCAAGCAGGCGAGGGTATGGCTACACCTTC. Encoded protein: CASSPSRRGYGYTF.

V is TRBV19 and J is TRBJ2-1, with TRBD1 matching 10 bases. The CDR3 is made up of 15 amino acids. Germline assignment: CDR1 LNHDA and CDR2 SQIVND (reference sequence). The J segment lost 7 bases and the V segment lost 3 bases, leaving 6 bases of the junction unmatched. CDR3 bases: TGTGCCAGTAGTATGAGGGACAGGGGAGGAAATGAGCAGTTCTTC. Amino acid sequence: CASSMRDRGGNEQFF.

V is TRBV6-5 and J is TRBJ2-1; 11 nucleotides match TRBD1. Germline V gene data show CDR1 as MNHEY and CDR2 as SVGAGI. This CDR3 is 16 amino acids long. V was clipped by 1 base and J by 6 bases; unmatched bases: 5. The CDR3 loop is CASSYYRGQGVNEQFF. The CDR3 coding sequence is TGTGCCAGCAGTTACTATAGGGGACAGGGGGTCAATGAGCAGTTCTTC.

The V gene is TRBV10-1, the J gene TRBJ2-3; 7 nucleotides align to TRBD2. V shed 0 bases and J 4 bases; nucleotides not matched to a gene: 4. Germline V CDR1 and CDR2: WNHNN, SYGVQD (reference sequence). The CDR3 covers 15 residues. This chain's CDR3 is CASSESTGGADTQYF. The CDR3 DNA reads TGCGCCAGCAGTGAGTCGACGGGAGGTGCAGATACGCAGTATTTT.

CDR3: CASSAGQLPEKLFF. The CDR3, as DNA: TGCGCCAGCAGCGCCGGACAGCTCCCTGAAAAACTGTTTTTT. This sequence joins TRBV5-1 and TRBJ1-4; TRBD1 is a possible D gene (6 bases). The CDR3 is made up of 14 amino acids. Per the germline V gene, CDR1 is SGHRS and CDR2 is YFSETQ. The germline V and J ends were trimmed by 4 bases and 7 bases, with 14 bases remaining between them.

J is TRBJ1-2 and V is TRBV2, with a possible D match to TRBD1 (6 bases). The CDR3 is 14 amino acids. From germline, CDR1 is SNHLY and CDR2 FYNNEI. Trimming took 7 bases from V and 7 from J, leaving 19 bases between them. The CDR3: CASILGGARSGYTF. DNA of the CDR3: TGTGCCAGCATCCTTGGGGGGGCGCGGTCTGGCTACACCTTC.

This clone was detected only once. This chain connects TRBV7-9 to TRBJ2-5, with 11 bases identical to TRBD2. This CDR3 comprises 17 residues. Germline CDR1 SEHNR, CDR2 FQNEAQ (reference sequence). The ends lost 5 bases at V and 1 base at J; junction bases unmatched: 9. CDR3 nucleotide sequence: TGTGCCAGCAGCAGACTAGCGGGGAGCACCTTCCAAGAGACCCAGTACTTC. Translated, it gives CASSRLAGSTFQETQYF.